This TCR beta chain was recorded in a study of blood T cell repertoires in COVID-19. The overall study: COVID-19 samples, acute and convalescent, were from the United States, Italy and Spain.

Those enrolled, adults aged roughly 18 to 90 years, came from some 25 US areas. Donors of Cohort 3 who recovered were those that had two negative PCRs, clearance, or symptom resolution. Germline V gene sequence: CDR1 LNHDA, CDR2 SQIVND (reference sequence). The CDR3 consists of 12 residues. With 6 bases removed from V and 5 bases from J, the gap between germline ends came to 10 bases. Under the authors' procedure: Amplifying reference gene primers gave estimates of nucleated cell counts. Repertoires were generated with immunoSEQ multiplex PCR, while TCRdb's copy carries only in-frame clones and drops some. V, J and clone size are taken as reported in that table, and D and trimming were inferred from the DNA itself. Here the sample spans a few hundred thousand clones, 70% to 90% being singletons.

The receptor was derived from a woman aged 25 to 39 who had recovered from COVID-19. J is TRBJ2-5 and V is TRBV19, with D maybe TRBD2 (5 bases). Material: PBMCs or T cells enriched from blood (not recorded which). This CDR3 is CASRQRGETQYF. Written as DNA, the CDR3 is TGTGCCAGTAGGCAAAGAGGGGAGACCCAGTACTTC.